The 11 T cell receptor beta chains presented below share a single source sample, sequenced in a study of blood T cell repertoires in COVID-19. The protocol was immunoSEQ multiplex PCR, while the TCRdb copy is restricted to in-frame clones and leaves out a portion. The sample has about 34,000 clones; more than 70% are singletons. The sample consisted of peripheral blood. Every receptor here comes from a human donor with active COVID-19. The donor label of this sample is uncertain.

V is TRBV12-3 or TRBV12-4 and J is TRBJ2-1; a weak D match, TRBD2 (7 bases). The CDR3 is made up of 13 amino acids. Trimming stripped 2 bases from V and 12 bases from J, with 14 bases between. The CDR3 DNA reads TGTGCCAGCAGTTTACTCGGGGGGCTTGGGCAGTTCTTC. It codes for CASSLLGGLGQFF.

V gene TRBV5-4 combines with J gene TRBJ2-5; 15 bases line up with TRBD2. V was pared by 2 bases and J by 6 bases, with 5 bases of the junction left unmatched. The CDR3 consists of 16 residues. From germline, CDR1 is SGHNT and CDR2 YYREEE (reference sequence). The CDR3 protein is CASSFRTSGGGKTQYF. The CDR3 DNA is TGTGCCAGCAGCTTCCGGACTAGCGGGGGGGGTAAGACCCAGTACTTC.

Here the CDR3 reads CASSTGVPTRYEQYF. CDR3 in DNA: TGTGCCAGCAGCACCGGGGTCCCGACCCGCTACGAGCAGTACTTC. The V gene is TRBV6-6, the J gene TRBJ2-7; D is perhaps TRBD2 (5 bases). CDR3 length: 15 residues. Germline values: CDR1 MNHNY, CDR2 SVGAGI (reference sequence). V was pared by 6 bases and J by 3 bases, with 18 bases between.

The V gene is TRBV6-5, the J gene TRBJ1-1; the D is unclear. Trimming took 4 bases from V and 1 from J, leaving 10 bases between them. CDR3 size: 14 residues. Germline values: CDR1 MNHEY, CDR2 SVGAGI. The CDR3 sequence: CASSSTGGNTEAFF. The CDR3 DNA sequence: TGTGCCAGCAGTTCGACCGGAGGGAACACTGAAGCTTTCTTT.

The chain combines TRBV6-2 or TRBV6-3 with TRBJ2-6, with D possibly TRBD2 on 5 matching bases. The germline gives CDR1 MNHEY, CDR2 SVGEGT. This CDR3 has 15 residues. Trimming took off 2 bases at V and 0 bases at J, with 5 bases between the two ends. The CDR3 spells CASSYEGSGANVLTF. CDR3 coding DNA: TGTGCCAGCAGTTACGAGGGCTCTGGGGCCAACGTCCTGACTTTC.

The rearrangement uses TRBV12-3 or TRBV12-4 and TRBJ2-7; D ambiguous. Trimming shortened V by 5 bases and J by 6 bases, and 11 bases separated the two germline ends. The CDR3 contains 12 residues. The CDR3 here is CASSMPGSEQYF. DNA of the CDR3: TGTGCCAGCAGTATGCCAGGTTCCGAGCAGTACTTC.

The chain couples TRBV30 to TRBJ1-4, with 8 bases fitting TRBD1. CDR1 and CDR2 from the germline V gene are GTSNPN and SVGIG (reference sequence). The V segment lost 3 bases and the J segment 4 bases; nucleotides outside the gene matches: 7. The length of the CDR3 is 15 residues. The CDR3 region has the DNA TGTGCCTGGAGCCATCTCAGGGGGCTTAATGAAAAACTGTTTTTT. Protein: CAWSHLRGLNEKLFF.

This clone has only a few counts. J is TRBJ2-1 and V is TRBV18, with D possibly TRBD1 on 6 matching bases. V was clipped by 11 bases and J by 4 bases, with 18 bases between them. CDR1 is KGHSH and CDR2 is LQKENI in the germline V gene. This CDR3 region has 14 residues. DNA for the CDR3: TGTGCCGTTTCAGGGGAGTTAGCGTACAATGAGCAGTTCTTC. Its translation is CAVSGELAYNEQFF.

The V gene is TRBV19, the J gene TRBJ2-2, with TRBD1 matching over 8 bases. This CDR3 contains 15 residues. Per the germline V gene, CDR1 is LNHDA and CDR2 is SQIVND (reference sequence). V dropped 3 bases and J dropped 1; count of bases not matched to a gene: 1. This chain's CDR3 is CASSIGQGNTGELFF. CDR3 nucleotides: TGTGCCAGTAGTATCGGACAGGGGAACACCGGGGAGCTGTTTTTT.

The genes are TRBV4-3 and TRBJ1-4; TRBD1 is a possible D gene (6 bases). CDR3 length equals 15 residues. Germline V CDR1 and CDR2: LGHNA, YSLEER. Trimming removed 1 base at V and 8 bases at J, with 14 bases between. Here the CDR3 DNA reads TGCGCCAGCAGCCAAGTCTCAGGGGTAGGGGAAAAACTGTTTTTT. This codes for CASSQVSGVGEKLFF.

The rearrangement joins TRBV9 to TRBJ2-1; TRBD2 aligns across 7 bases. The V segment lost 3 bases and the J segment 2 bases; nucleotides outside the gene matches: 5. The length of the CDR3 is 15 residues. CDR1 SGDLS and CDR2 YYNGEE come from the germline V gene. The chain's CDR3 is CASSAGGSPYNEQFF. CDR3 in DNA: TGTGCCAGCAGCGCCGGGGGGTCCCCCTACAATGAGCAGTTCTTC. Full variable domain (remainder filled in from reference TRBV9 and TRBJ2-1): DSGVTQTPKHLITATGQRVTLRCSPRSGDLSVYWYQQSLDQGLQFLIQYYNGEERAKGNILERFSAQQFPDLHSELNLSSLELGDSALYFCASSAGGSPYNEQFFGPGTRLTVL.